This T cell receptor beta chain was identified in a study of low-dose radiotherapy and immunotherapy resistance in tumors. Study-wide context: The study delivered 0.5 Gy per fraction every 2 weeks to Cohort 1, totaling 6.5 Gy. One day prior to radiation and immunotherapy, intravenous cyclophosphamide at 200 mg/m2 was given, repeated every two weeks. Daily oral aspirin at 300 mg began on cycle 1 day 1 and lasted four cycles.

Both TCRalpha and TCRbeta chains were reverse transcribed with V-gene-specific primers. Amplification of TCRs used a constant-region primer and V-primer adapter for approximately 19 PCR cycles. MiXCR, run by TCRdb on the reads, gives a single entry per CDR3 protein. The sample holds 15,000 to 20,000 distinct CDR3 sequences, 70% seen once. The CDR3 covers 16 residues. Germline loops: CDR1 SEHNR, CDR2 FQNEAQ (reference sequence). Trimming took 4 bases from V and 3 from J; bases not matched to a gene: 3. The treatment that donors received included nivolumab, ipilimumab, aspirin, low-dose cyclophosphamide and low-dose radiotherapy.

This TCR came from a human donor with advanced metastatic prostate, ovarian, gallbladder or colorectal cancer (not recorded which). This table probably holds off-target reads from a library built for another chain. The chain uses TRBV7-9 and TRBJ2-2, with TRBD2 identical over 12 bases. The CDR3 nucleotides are TGTGCCAGCAGCTGGACTAGCGGGGCCGACACCGGGGAGCTGTTTTTT. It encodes CASSWTSGADTGELFF.